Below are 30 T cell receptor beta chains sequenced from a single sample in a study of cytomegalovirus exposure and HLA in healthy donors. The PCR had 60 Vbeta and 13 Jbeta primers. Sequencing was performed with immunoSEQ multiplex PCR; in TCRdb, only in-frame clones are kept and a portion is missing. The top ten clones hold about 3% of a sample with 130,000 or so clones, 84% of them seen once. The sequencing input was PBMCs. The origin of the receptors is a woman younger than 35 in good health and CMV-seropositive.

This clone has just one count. The CDR3 reads CASSPAGGTDTQYF. CDR3 bases: TGTGCCAGCAGCCCTGCGGGGGGCACAGATACGCAGTATTTT. V and J are TRBV7-3 and TRBJ2-3, with 7 positions matching TRBD2. CDR1 is SGHTA and CDR2 is FQGTGA in the germline V gene. The CDR3 spans 14 residues. Unmatched junction bases numbered 3, after V lost 5 bases and J lost 1 base.

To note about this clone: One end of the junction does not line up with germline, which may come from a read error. CDR3 in amino acids: CSSSLASGQGNQPQHF. The CDR3, as DNA: TGTTCCAGCAGCTTAGCATCTGGACAGGGGAATCAGCCCCAGCATTTT. This chain uses TRBV7-9 with TRBJ1-5; TRBD1 matches 9 bases. Germline CDR1 and CDR2: SEHNR and FQNEAQ (reference sequence). This CDR3 spans 16 amino acids.

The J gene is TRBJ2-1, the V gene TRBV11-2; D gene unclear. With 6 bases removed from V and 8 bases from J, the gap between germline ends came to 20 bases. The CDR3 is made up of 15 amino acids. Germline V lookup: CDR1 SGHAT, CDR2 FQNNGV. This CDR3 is CASRPAVSPTHEQFF. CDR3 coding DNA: TGTGCCAGCAGGCCTGCGGTGAGTCCCACCCATGAGCAGTTCTTC.

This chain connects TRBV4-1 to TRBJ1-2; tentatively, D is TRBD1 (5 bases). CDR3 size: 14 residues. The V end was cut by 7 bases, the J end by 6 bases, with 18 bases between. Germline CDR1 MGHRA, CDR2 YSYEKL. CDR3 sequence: CASTEWTGVDGYTF. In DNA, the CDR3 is TGCGCCAGCACCGAGTGGACGGGGGTAGATGGCTACACCTTC.

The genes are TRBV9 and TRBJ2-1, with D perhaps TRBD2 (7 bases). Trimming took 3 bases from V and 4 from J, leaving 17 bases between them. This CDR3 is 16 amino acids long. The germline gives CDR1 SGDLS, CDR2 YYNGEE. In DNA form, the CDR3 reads TGTGCCAGCAGCGGCTTGGGGGGGCCCCGGTACAATGAGCAGTTCTTC. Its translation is CASSGLGGPRYNEQFF.

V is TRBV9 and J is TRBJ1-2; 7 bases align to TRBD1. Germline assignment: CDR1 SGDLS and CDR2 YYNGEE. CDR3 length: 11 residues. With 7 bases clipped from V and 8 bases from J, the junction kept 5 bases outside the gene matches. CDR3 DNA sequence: TGTGCCAGCCGACAGGGTTGGGGCTACACCTTC. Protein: CASRQGWGYTF.

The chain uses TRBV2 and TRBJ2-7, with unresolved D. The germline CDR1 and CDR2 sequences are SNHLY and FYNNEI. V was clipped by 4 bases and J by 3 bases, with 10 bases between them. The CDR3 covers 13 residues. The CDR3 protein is CASSASEYYEQYF. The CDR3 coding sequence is TGTGCCAGCAGTGCTTCGGAGTACTACGAGCAGTACTTC. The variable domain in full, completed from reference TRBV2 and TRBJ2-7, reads EPEVTQTPSHQVTQMGQEVILRCVPISNHLYFYWYRQILGQKVEFLVSFYNNEISEKSEIFDDQFSVERPDGSNFTLKIRSTKLEDSAMYFCASSASEYYEQYFGPGTRLTVT.

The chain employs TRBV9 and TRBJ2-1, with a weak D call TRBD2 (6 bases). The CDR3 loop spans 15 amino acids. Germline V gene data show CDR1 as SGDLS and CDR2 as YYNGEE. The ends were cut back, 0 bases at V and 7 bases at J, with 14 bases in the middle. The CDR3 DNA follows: TGTGCCAGCAGCGTAGATATTAGGAGGGAGAATGAGCAGTTCTTC. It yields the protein CASSVDIRRENEQFF.

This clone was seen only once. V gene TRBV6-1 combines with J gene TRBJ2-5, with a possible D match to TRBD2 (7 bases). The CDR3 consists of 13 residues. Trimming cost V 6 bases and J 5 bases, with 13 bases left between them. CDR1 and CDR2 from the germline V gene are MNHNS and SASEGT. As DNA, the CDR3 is TGTGCCAGCAGGCTAAGGGGGGGGGAGACCCAGTACTTC. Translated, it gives CASRLRGGETQYF.

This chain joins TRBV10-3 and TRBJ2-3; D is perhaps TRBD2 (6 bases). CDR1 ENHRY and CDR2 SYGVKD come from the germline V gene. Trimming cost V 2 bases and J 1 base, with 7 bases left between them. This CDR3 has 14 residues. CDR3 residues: CAISEPGGTDTQYF. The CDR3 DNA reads TGTGCCATCAGTGAGCCGGGGGGCACAGATACGCAGTATTTT.

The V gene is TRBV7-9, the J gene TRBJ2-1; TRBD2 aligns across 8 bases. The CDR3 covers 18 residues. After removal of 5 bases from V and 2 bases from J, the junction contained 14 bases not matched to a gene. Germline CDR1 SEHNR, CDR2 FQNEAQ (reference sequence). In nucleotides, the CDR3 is TGTGCCAGCAGCCAACGGTTTATCGGGGGGGGTCCCTACAATGAGCAGTTCTTC. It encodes CASSQRFIGGGPYNEQFF.

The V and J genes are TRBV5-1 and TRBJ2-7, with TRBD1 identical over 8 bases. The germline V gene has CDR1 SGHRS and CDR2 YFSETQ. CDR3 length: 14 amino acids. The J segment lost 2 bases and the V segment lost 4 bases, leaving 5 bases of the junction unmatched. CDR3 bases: TGCGCCAGCAGCAAGGGACAGGTGACCTACGAGCAGTACTTC. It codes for CASSKGQVTYEQYF.

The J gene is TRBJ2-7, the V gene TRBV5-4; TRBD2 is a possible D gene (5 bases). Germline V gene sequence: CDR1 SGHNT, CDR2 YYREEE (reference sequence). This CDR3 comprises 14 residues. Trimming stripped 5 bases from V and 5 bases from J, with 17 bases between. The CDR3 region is CASRPRGAEDEQYF. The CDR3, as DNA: TGTGCCAGCAGGCCCCGCGGAGCGGAAGACGAGCAGTACTTC.

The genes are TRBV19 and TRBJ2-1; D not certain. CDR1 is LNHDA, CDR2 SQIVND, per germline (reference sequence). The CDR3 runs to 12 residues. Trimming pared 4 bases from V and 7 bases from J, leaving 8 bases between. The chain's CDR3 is CASSTNGNEQFF. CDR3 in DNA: TGTGCCAGTAGTACGAACGGGAATGAGCAGTTCTTC.

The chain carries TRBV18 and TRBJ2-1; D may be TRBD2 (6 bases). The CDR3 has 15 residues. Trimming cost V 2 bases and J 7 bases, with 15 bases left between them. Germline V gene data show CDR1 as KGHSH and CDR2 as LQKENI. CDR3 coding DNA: TGTGCCAGCTCACCAGTGGCGGGGCAGGCGAATGAGCAGTTCTTC. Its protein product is CASSPVAGQANEQFF.

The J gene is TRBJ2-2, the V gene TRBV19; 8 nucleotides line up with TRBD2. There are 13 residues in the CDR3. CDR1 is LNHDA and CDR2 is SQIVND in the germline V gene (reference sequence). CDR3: CTTRTSLTGELFF. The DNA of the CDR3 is TGTACCACCAGGACTAGCCTCACCGGGGAGCTGTTTTTT.

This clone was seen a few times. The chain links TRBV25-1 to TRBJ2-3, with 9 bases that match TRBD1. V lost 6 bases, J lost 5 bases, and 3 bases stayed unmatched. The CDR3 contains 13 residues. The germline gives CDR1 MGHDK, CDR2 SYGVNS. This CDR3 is CASSNRGQDTQYF. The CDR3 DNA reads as TGTGCCAGCAGCAACAGGGGGCAAGATACGCAGTATTTT.

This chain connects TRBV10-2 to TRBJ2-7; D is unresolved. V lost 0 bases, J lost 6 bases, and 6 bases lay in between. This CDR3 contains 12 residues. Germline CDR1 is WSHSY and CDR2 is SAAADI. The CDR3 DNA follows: TGCGCCAGCAGTGAGTCCCGAGCCGAGCAGTACTTC. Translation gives CASSESRAEQYF.

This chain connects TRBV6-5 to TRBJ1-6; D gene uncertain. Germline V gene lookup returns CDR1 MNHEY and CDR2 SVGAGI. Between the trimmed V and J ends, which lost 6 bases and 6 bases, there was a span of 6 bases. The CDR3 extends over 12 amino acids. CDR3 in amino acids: CASRTGNSPLHF. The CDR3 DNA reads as TGTGCCAGCAGAACGGGTAATTCACCCCTCCACTTT.

In DNA, the CDR3 is TGTGCCAGCAGTTACGTGTCAGGGGGGCAAGAGACCCAGTACTTC. It translates to CASSYVSGGQETQYF. V and J are TRBV6-6 and TRBJ2-5; weak D call: TRBD1 (7 bases). The CDR3 length is 15 residues. V was pared by 2 bases and J by 2 bases, with 12 bases between. Per the germline V gene, CDR1 is MNHNY and CDR2 is SVGAGI (reference sequence).

CDR3 DNA sequence: TGTGCCAGCAGCATACAGGGGAGCGCCTACGAGCAGTACTTC. Its translation: CASSIQGSAYEQYF. V is TRBV6-5 and J is TRBJ2-7, with 7 bases fitting TRBD1. The CDR3 is 14 residues long. Germline V gene lookup returns CDR1 MNHEY and CDR2 SVGAGI. The trim removed 6 bases at V and 2 bases at J, leaving 7 bases unmatched.

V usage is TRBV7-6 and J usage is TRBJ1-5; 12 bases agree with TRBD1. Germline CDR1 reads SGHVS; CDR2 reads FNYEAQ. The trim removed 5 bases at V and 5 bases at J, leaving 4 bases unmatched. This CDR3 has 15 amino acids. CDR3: CASSPGTGGDQPQHF. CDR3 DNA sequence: TGTGCCAGCAGCCCGGGGACAGGGGGCGATCAGCCCCAGCATTTT.

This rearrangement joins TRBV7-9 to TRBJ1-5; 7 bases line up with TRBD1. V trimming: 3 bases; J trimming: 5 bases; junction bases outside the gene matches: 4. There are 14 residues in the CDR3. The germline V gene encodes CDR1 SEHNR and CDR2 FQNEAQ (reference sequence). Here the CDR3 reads CASSFDRVDQPQHF. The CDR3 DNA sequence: TGTGCCAGCAGCTTCGACAGGGTTGATCAGCCCCAGCATTTT.

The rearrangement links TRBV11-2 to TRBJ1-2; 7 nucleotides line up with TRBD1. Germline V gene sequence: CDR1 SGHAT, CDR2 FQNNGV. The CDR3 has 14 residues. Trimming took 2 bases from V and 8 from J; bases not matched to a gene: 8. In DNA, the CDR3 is TGTGCCAGCAGCTTAATGGAGGGGGCGGGGGGCTACACCTTC. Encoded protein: CASSLMEGAGGYTF. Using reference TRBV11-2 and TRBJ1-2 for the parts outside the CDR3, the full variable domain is EAGVAQSPRYKIIEKRQSVAFWCNPISGHATLYWYQQILGQGPKLLIQFQNNGVVDDSQLPKDRFSAERLKGVDSTLKIQPAKLEDSAVYLCASSLMEGAGGYTFGSGTRLTVV.

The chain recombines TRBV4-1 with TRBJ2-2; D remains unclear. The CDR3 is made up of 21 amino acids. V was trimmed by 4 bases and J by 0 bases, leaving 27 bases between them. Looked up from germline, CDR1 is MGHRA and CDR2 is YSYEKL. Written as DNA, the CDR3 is TGCGCCAGCAGCCCGCCAAGCGTTCAGCGAAAGAAAGCCCCGAACACCGGGGAGCTGTTTTTT. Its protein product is CASSPPSVQRKKAPNTGELFF.

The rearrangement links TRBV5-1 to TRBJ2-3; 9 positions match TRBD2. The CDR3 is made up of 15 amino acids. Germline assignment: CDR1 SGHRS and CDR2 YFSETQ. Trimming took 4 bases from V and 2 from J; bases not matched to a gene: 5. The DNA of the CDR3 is TGCGCCAGCAGCCTTAGCGGGGGCTTCACAGATACGCAGTATTTT. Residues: CASSLSGGFTDTQYF.

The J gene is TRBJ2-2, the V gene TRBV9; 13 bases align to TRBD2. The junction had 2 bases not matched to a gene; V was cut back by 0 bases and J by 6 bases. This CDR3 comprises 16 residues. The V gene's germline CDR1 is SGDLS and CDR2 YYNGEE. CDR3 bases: TGTGCCAGCAGCGTAGTTACTAGCGGGGGGGCCGGGGAGCTGTTTTTT. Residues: CASSVVTSGGAGELFF.

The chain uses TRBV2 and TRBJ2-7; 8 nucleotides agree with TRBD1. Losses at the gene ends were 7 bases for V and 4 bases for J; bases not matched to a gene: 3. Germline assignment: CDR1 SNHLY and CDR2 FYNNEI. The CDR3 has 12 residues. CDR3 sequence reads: CASMRDRYEQYF. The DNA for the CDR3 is TGTGCCAGCATGAGGGACAGGTACGAGCAGTACTTC.

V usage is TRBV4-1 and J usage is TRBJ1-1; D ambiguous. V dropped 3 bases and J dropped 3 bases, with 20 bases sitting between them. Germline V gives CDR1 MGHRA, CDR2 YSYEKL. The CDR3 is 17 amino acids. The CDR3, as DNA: TGCGCCAGCAGCCACGGACTTGGGGAGGATCTAGACACTGAAGCTTTCTTT. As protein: CASSHGLGEDLDTEAFF.

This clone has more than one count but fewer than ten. Here the CDR3 reads CASTTVGGYTF. CDR3 nucleotide sequence: TGTGCCAGCACGACAGTGGGGGGCTACACCTTC. The chain carries TRBV2 and TRBJ1-2; possibly TRBD1 for D (5 bases). CDR3 length equals 11 residues. Trimming took off 7 bases at V and 8 bases at J, with 11 bases between the two ends. CDR1 and CDR2 (germline): SNHLY, FYNNEI.